This T cell receptor beta chain was identified in a study of cytomegalovirus exposure and HLA in healthy donors. General study points: It was likely that a cluster of highly shared sequence variants was a sequencing artifact.

PCR employed 60 Vbeta and 13 Jbeta primers. Libraries were prepared by immunoSEQ multiplex PCR; TCRdb keeps only in-frame clonotypes and omits some of them. The table has 250,000 or so clones, around 81% seen once. This clone was picked up one time. Antigen unknown. This CDR3 spans 15 amino acids. Germline V CDR1 and CDR2: SGDLS, YYNGEE. V was pared by 3 bases and J by 8 bases, with 20 bases between. This sequence was found in a woman in her sixties in good health and CMV-seropositive. This sequence joins TRBV9 and TRBJ1-2; D perhaps matches TRBD1 (5 bases). Sequences were obtained from PBMCs. CDR3: CASSAQPKQVLGYTF. CDR3 sequence (DNA): TGTGCCAGCAGCGCCCAGCCCAAACAGGTACTCGGCTACACCTTC. Looking up the rest from reference TRBV9 and TRBJ1-2 gives the full variable domain: DSGVTQTPKHLITATGQRVTLRCSPRSGDLSVYWYQQSLDQGLQFLIQYYNGEERAKGNILERFSAQQFPDLHSELNLSSLELGDSALYFCASSAQPKQVLGYTFGSGTRLTVV.